This T cell receptor beta chain emerged from a study of T cell repertoires in aging, cancer and after chemotherapy. Study-wide context: Paired samples before and after chemotherapy came from glioblastoma patients receiving temozolomide-based therapy.

The template was genomic DNA from peripheral blood, not RNA. Multiplex touch-down PCR with TRB-A/B primers amplified rearranged V-D-J TRB sequences. From the multiplex PCR reads, TCRdb called clonotypes with MiXCR, one entry per CDR3 protein. The table includes a few thousand distinct CDR3 sequences, 28% detected once. Sample share makes this clonotype large. As yet, its antigen is unknown. Study results and limitations: Untreated cancer patients had significantly lower blood TCR diversity than age-matched healthy donors. Rebound thymic output was suggested by rising median generation probability during chemotherapy in each cancer cohort.

The CDR3 covers 14 residues. The ends lost 6 bases at V and 5 bases at J; junction bases unmatched: 6. Germline values: CDR1 GTSNPN, CDR2 SVGIG (reference sequence). Sequenced sample: blood. V usage is TRBV30 and J usage is TRBJ2-2; 10 bases map to TRBD2. The sequence was obtained from a human donor with a solid tumor. The CDR3 loop is CACTIAGGTGELFF. CDR3 nucleotides: TGTGCCTGTACCATAGCGGGGGGAACCGGGGAGCTGTTTTTT.